This TCR beta chain was identified in a study of blood T cell repertoires in COVID-19 (dated by TCRdb to 2020 to 2022). Background on the whole study: Collaborator samples came from the United States, Italy and Spain and covered acute and convalescent phases of COVID-19. The material from the prospective study consisted of cDNA or gDNA derived from T cells, B-cell-depleted T cells, or PBMCs. The dataset comprised deeply sampled blood TCRbeta repertoires from subjects exposed to, actively infected with, or recovered from COVID-19. The repertoires were released in a freely available public database meant as a resource for research on the immune response to SARS-CoV-2. The samples were drawn from the first 160 participants of the ongoing ImmuneRACE study and from over a thousand subjects provided by 6 global collaborators. Sample metadata almost always included a de-identified subject ID, COVID-19 status, age in years and sex. Where HLA class I and class II types were available, the types were taken from metadata supplied by the sample provider, not from assay-based typing.

A remark on this clone: Its antigen target is currently unknown. Nothing much larger sits one base from this clone, and base qualities are not available.

The immunoSEQ Assay, a bias-controlled multiplex PCR, was used to amplify TCRbeta CDR3 regions from genomic DNA. The source study handled its data this way. The number of nucleated cells in each sample was estimated by amplification of reference gene primers within the assay. To quantify the absolute abundance of each unique TCRbeta CDR3 rearrangement, sequence reads were collapsed and filtered. For each sample, productive Simpson clonality was calculated as the square root of Simpson's diversity index across productive rearrangements. The source is immuneACCESS, and TCRdb retained only in-frame sequences with V and J called. Part of the clones is not carried over; for the studies checked, unresolved V genes explain less than half of this, and the remainder is unexplained. V, J and clone size derive from that table, while D and trimming were established from the DNA sequence. For this sample there are some 73,000 clones; roughly 85% appear just once. The leading ten clones occupy around 32% of the sample.

CDR1 and CDR2, per the germline V gene, are SNHLY and FYNNEI. The CDR3, from cysteine to phenylalanine, totals 14 residues. Of the read, only the CDR3 DNA is kept; its 42 bases are in frame from base 1. V and J lose 6 bases and 2 bases, and a span of 14 bases separates them. Collaborating institutions collected whole blood in K2EDTA tubes following their own protocols. For TCRbeta analysis, collaborators shipped samples in one of three forms: frozen whole blood, isolated PBMCs, or DNA extracted from either of those sample types. Study-level results and caveats: The amount of clinical and demographic metadata varied by source and participant and was provided uncurated.

The receptor was derived from an elderly woman with active or convalescent COVID-19. The sequenced sample consisted of peripheral blood. Recombination joined TRBV2 with TRBJ2-7, with the D gene not confidently named. The encoded CDR3 is CASRKTPATYEQYF. Here is the DNA: TGTGCCAGCAGGAAGACACCCGCAACCTACGAGCAGTACTTC.